This T cell receptor (beta chain) was captured in a study of blood T cell repertoires in COVID-19. Study-wide background: Samples taken during acute and convalescent COVID-19 were collected in the United States, Italy and Spain. The analysed material was cDNA or gDNA that came from T cells, B-cell-depleted T cells, or PBMCs.

This CDR3 comprises 12 residues. Trimming removed 9 bases from V and 8 bases from J; junction bases left unmatched: 6. Germline V gene sequence: CDR1 ENHRY, CDR2 SYGVKD. Original analysis: The authors estimated nucleated cell counts from reference gene primer amplification. Sequenced by immunoSEQ multiplex PCR; TCRdb stores in-frame clones only, minus some. V and J calls and clone size come straight from that table; D and trimming were deduced from the DNA. The profile shows over 120,000 clones, 80% of them singletons. The rearrangement uses TRBV10-3 and TRBJ1-1, with 10 nucleotides matching TRBD1. The source material was peripheral blood. The receptor's source is a man between 65 and 85 years old who had recovered from COVID-19. CDR3 nucleotides: TGTGCCATTATGACAGGGGGCTTAGAAGCTTTCTTT. Translating gives CAIMTGGLEAFF.